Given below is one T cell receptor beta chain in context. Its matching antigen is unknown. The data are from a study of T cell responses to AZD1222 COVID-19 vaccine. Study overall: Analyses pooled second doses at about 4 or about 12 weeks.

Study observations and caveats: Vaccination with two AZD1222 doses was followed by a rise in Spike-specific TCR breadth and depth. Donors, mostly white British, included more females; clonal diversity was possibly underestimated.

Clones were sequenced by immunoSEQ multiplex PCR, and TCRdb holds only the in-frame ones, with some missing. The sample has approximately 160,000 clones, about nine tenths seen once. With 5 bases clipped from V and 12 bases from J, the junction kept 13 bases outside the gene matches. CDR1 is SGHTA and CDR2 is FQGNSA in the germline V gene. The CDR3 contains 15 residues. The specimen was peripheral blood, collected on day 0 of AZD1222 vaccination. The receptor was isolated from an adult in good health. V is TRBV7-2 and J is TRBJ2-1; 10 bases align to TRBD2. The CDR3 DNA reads TGTGCCAGCAGCCGGACTAGCGGAGCCCCTGATGGGCAGTTCTTC. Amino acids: CASSRTSGAPDGQFF.